These T cell receptor beta chains were read from a single sample in a study of blood T cells in healthy people across ages. Via MiXCR, TCRdb re-called the 5' RACE reads, giving one row per CDR3 protein. Counted here are hundreds of thousands of distinct CDR3 sequences, around 21% occurring once; the ten biggest clones make up 3% to 4%. Input material: blood. The receptor source for this set is a man aged 65 to 79 in good health. Both conserved end residues are part of each CDR3. The D gene is left open where the match is weak. Part of the rows lack a size; the others show once, few, many or a class for expanded clones.

cdr3_nt,cdr3_aa,clone_size,d_call,cdr3_length,v_call,j_call
TGCAGCGTCAGGGACAGATACAATGAGCAGTTCTTC,CSVRDRYNEQFF,NA,TRBD1,12,TRBV29-1,TRBJ2-1
TGTGCCAGCAGCCAGACAGGGGACAGAGCCAAAAACATTCAGTACTTC,CASSQTGDRAKNIQYF,few,TRBD1,16,TRBV9,TRBJ2-4
TGTGCCAGCTCACCATGGTCCGGGGAGCTGTTTTTT,CASSPWSGELFF,NA,NA,12,TRBV18,TRBJ2-2
TGTGCCAGCAGCTTGAATGTCCTAGCGGGAGGGTTCACCGGGGAGCTGTTTTTT,CASSLNVLAGGFTGELFF,few,TRBD2,18,TRBV5-6,TRBJ2-2
TGCGCCAGCAGCCAAGGCGGGGCTAAGGGCTCCTACAATGAGCAGATCTTC,CASSQGGAKGSYNEQIF,NA,NA,17,TRBV4-3,TRBJ2-1
TGCAGTGCCCGACCAGCAGCCTTAGGGGGAGATACGCAGTATTTT,CSARPAALGGDTQYF,few,NA,15,TRBV20-1,TRBJ2-3
TGTGCCAGCAGCTTAGAGGGGGGGTACTCCTACAATGAGCAGTTCTTC,CASSLEGGYSYNEQFF,NA,NA,16,TRBV7-2,TRBJ2-1
TGTGCCGTATCAGGTTGGCGGGATTCCTACGAGCAGTACTTC,CAVSGWRDSYEQYF,many,NA,14,TRBV10-3,TRBJ2-7
TGCAGCGCTAGGGGGATGAACACTGAAGCTTTCTTT,CSARGMNTEAFF,NA,NA,12,TRBV20-1,TRBJ1-1
TGCGCCAGCAGCCCGGGGGGTAGCGACGTCCTGACTTTC,CASSPGGSDVLTF,NA,TRBD2,13,TRBV5-1,TRBJ2-6
TGCAGTGCTAGAGATACAGGGATCGTCGAGCAGTACTTC,CSARDTGIVEQYF,many,NA,13,TRBV20-1,TRBJ2-7
TGTGCCAGCAGCCCCTACGGGGTCAGCTACGAGCAGTACTTC,CASSPYGVSYEQYF,few,NA,14,TRBV7-9,TRBJ2-7
TGTGCCAGCAGCTACCTGCGGCGAGAGACCCAGTACTTC,CASSYLRRETQYF,NA,NA,13,TRBV7-2,TRBJ2-5
TGTGCCAGCAGCTTAGGTAACGGGAGGACGACCTACGAGCAGTACTTC,CASSLGNGRTTYEQYF,NA,TRBD2,16,TRBV7-2,TRBJ2-7
TGTGCCAGCAGAACCGGGACAGCGAACACTGAAGCTTTCTTT,CASRTGTANTEAFF,few,TRBD1,14,TRBV6-2/TRBV6-3,TRBJ1-1
TGTGCCAGCACTCCCTCCGGGCGGTGGAGCACAGATACGCAGTATTTT,CASTPSGRWSTDTQYF,few,NA,16,TRBV27,TRBJ2-3
TGCGCCAGCAGCCCACCAGGACAGGGGGACTACGAGCAGTACTTC,CASSPPGQGDYEQYF,NA,TRBD1,15,TRBV4-1,TRBJ2-7